Sequencing of this T cell receptor beta chain was carried out in a study of T cell responses to AZD1222 COVID-19 vaccine. Overall study results and limits: At baseline, just five to seven AZD1222 recipients tested seropositive. Donors in the cohort were predominantly white British and more often female, and clonal diversity was possibly underestimated.

Notes on this clone: What it recognizes is unknown.

The repertoire was sequenced with immunoSEQ multiplex PCR; TCRdb's copy has only in-frame clones and lacks some. The sample consists of approximately 100,000 clones, less than 90% of them appearing once. The trim removed 6 bases at V and 5 bases at J, leaving 6 bases unmatched. Per the germline V gene, CDR1 is KGHSH and CDR2 is LQKENI. The CDR3 extends over 14 amino acids. This receptor was obtained from an adult in good health. Material: peripheral blood, obtained on day 0 of AZD1222 vaccination. The rearrangement joins TRBV18 to TRBJ2-2, with 7 bases that match TRBD1. CDR3 bases: TGTGCCAGCTCGGAGACAGGGAATACCGGGGAGCTGTTTTTT. Amino acid sequence: CASSETGNTGELFF.